The rows below give T cell receptor beta chains drawn from one sample of a study of blood T cell repertoires in COVID-19. Profiled with immunoSEQ multiplex PCR; TCRdb holds only in-frame clones, not every one. The sample has about 270,000 clones; 86% are singletons. Sequenced input: peripheral blood. Receptor source: a woman older than 75 with COVID-19, enrolled during active disease. Each CDR3 is given with its conserved first and last residue. Each record gives: J gene, V gene, D gene, clone size, CDR3 protein, CDR3 DNA. The D gene is left open where the match is weak. Not every row has a clone size; where given, it reads once, few, many or a size class.

TRBJ2-7 | TRBV6-1 | TRBD1 | . | CASSSPDRGNYEQYF | TGTGCCAGCAGTTCCCCGGACAGGGGGAACTACGAGCAGTACTTC
TRBJ1-5 | TRBV6-1 | . | . | CASSEAGGNQPQHF | TGTGCCAGCAGTGAAGCGGGAGGGAATCAGCCCCAGCATTTT
TRBJ1-1 | TRBV11-2 | . | . | CASSSGVTTNTEAFF | TGTGCCAGCAGCTCCGGGGTAACAACGAACACTGAAGCTTTCTTT
TRBJ1-2 | TRBV24-1 | . | few | CATSGNSPPGYTF | TGTGCCACCAGTGGCAACAGCCCGCCGGGCTACACCTTC
TRBJ2-1 | TRBV7-2 | TRBD2 | . | CASSLAGGFSYNEQFF | TGTGCCAGCAGCTTAGCCGGGGGGTTTTCCTACAATGAGCAGTTCTTC
TRBJ1-6 | TRBV27 | . | . | CASRILQVRDSPLHF | TGTGCCAGCAGAATACTACAGGTCAGGGATTCACCCCTCCACTTT
TRBJ2-7 | TRBV5-5 | . | . | CASSLAREQYF | TGTGCCAGCAGCTTGGCCAGAGAGCAGTACTTC
TRBJ1-1 | TRBV11-3 | . | . | CASSFRVEAFF | TGTGCCAGCAGCTTCAGGGTTGAAGCTTTCTTT
TRBJ1-1 | TRBV27 | . | . | CASSLGPRTEAFF | TGTGCCAGCAGTTTAGGGCCACGGACTGAAGCTTTCTTT
TRBJ1-4 | TRBV3-1/TRBV3-2 | . | . | CASRAGGEKLFF | TGTGCCAGCAGGGCGGGGGGCGAAAAACTGTTTTTT
TRBJ1-5 | TRBV23-1 | . | . | CASCQDRINQPQHF | TGCGCCAGCTGCCAAGACAGGATCAATCAGCCCCAGCATTTT
TRBJ1-2 | TRBV29-1 | TRBD1 | . | CSVSQGNYGYTF | TGCAGCGTTTCACAGGGGAACTATGGCTACACCTTC
TRBJ2-7 | TRBV9 | . | few | CASSVKDLPSYEQYF | TGTGCCAGCAGCGTAAAAGATCTACCTTCCTACGAGCAGTACTTC
TRBJ1-6 | TRBV5-1 | . | . | CASSFNRDTNSPLHF | TGCGCCAGCAGCTTCAACCGGGACACCAATTCACCCCTCCACTTT
TRBJ2-3 | TRBV3-1/TRBV3-2 | . | . | CASSLETGSSTDTQYF | TGTGCCAGCAGCCTTGAAACGGGATCTAGCACAGATACGCAGTATTTT
TRBJ2-2 | TRBV4-2 | TRBD2 | . | CASSQVLAANTGELFF | TGTGCCAGCAGCCAAGTCCTAGCGGCGAACACCGGGGAGCTGTTTTTT
TRBJ1-3 | TRBV7-2 | TRBD1 | . | CASRTGGIGNTIYF | TGTGCCAGCAGAACAGGGGGTATAGGAAACACCATATATTTT
TRBJ1-2 | TRBV9 | TRBD1 | . | CASNDFVPGTGTNYGYTF | TGTGCCAGCAACGATTTCGTACCCGGGACAGGGACCAACTATGGCTACACCTTC
TRBJ2-7 | TRBV18 | TRBD2 | . | CASSPQGLAGTYEQYF | TGTGCCAGCTCACCACAAGGACTAGCGGGGACCTACGAGCAGTACTTC
TRBJ1-3 | TRBV5-1 | . | . | CASSLGQGNTIYF | TGCGCCAGCAGCTTGGGACAGGGAAACACCATATATTTT
TRBJ1-6 | TRBV19 | . | . | CASSPDRTNSPLHF | TGTGCCAGTAGCCCCGACAGGACGAATTCACCCCTCCACTTT
TRBJ2-3 | TRBV3-1/TRBV3-2 | . | few | CASSQVAGRSDTQYF | TGTGCCAGCAGCCAAGTCGCGGGGAGGTCAGATACGCAGTATTTT
TRBJ2-5 | TRBV2 | . | once | CALRRGETQYF | TGTGCCCTCCGGAGGGGAGAGACCCAGTACTTC
TRBJ1-2 | TRBV28 | TRBD1 | . | CASSLSGPGQRNYGYTF | TGTGCCAGCAGCCTCTCTGGACCGGGACAGCGGAACTATGGCTACACCTTC
TRBJ1-3 | TRBV13 | TRBD1 | once | CASSSDRGSTGNTIYF | TGTGCCAGCAGCTCGGACAGGGGCTCAACTGGAAACACCATATATTTT
TRBJ1-1 | TRBV6-1 | . | . | CASSESGKTEAFF | TGTGCCAGCAGTGAATCGGGAAAAACTGAAGCTTTCTTT
TRBJ1-2 | TRBV25-1 | . | . | CASSESGGGNGYTF | TGTGCCAGCAGTGAATCGGGGGGGGGAAATGGCTACACCTTC
TRBJ1-1 | TRBV28 | TRBD1 | few | CASKTDRGLGAFF | TGTGCCAGCAAGACGGACAGGGGCCTTGGGGCTTTCTTT
TRBJ1-1 | TRBV6-6 | . | few | CASSRLQENTEAFF | TGTGCCAGCAGTCGATTGCAGGAGAACACTGAAGCTTTCTTT
TRBJ1-6 | TRBV7-8 | TRBD1 | . | CASSLASQGVGSPLHF | TGTGCCAGCAGCTTAGCTTCGCAGGGGGTAGGTTCACCCCTCCACTTT
TRBJ1-4 | TRBV18 | . | . | CASSPGQQNNEKLFF | TGTGCCAGCTCACCAGGACAGCAAAATAATGAAAAACTGTTTTTT
TRBJ2-6 | TRBV24-1 | TRBD2 | . | CATTAGGSGANVLTF | TGTGCCACCACGGCGGGGGGGTCTGGGGCCAACGTCCTGACTTTC
TRBJ1-6 | TRBV11-2 | . | . | CASSRLKGGADNSPLHF | TGTGCCAGCAGCCGGCTTAAAGGGGGGGCTGACAATTCACCCCTCCACTTT
TRBJ2-2 | TRBV11-2 | . | . | CASSPRAGFGELFF | TGTGCCAGCAGCCCTCGGGCAGGGTTCGGGGAGCTGTTTTTT
TRBJ1-1 | TRBV7-2 | TRBD1 | . | CASSPRQGADTEAFF | TGTGCCAGCAGCCCACGACAGGGGGCTGACACTGAAGCTTTCTTT
TRBJ1-1 | TRBV19 | TRBD1 | . | CASITGQGARYTEAFF | TGTGCCAGTATTACGGGACAGGGGGCCCGGTACACTGAAGCTTTCTTT
TRBJ2-5 | TRBV14 | TRBD2 | . | CASSQEGTSRGETQYF | TGTGCCAGCAGCCAAGAAGGGACTAGCAGGGGAGAGACCCAGTACTTC
TRBJ2-5 | TRBV6-5 | . | . | CASILSAGRETQYF | TGTGCCAGCATCCTTAGTGCAGGCCGAGAGACCCAGTACTTC
TRBJ1-1 | TRBV7-8 | . | . | CASSLDAGVLNTEAFF | TGTGCCAGCAGCTTAGATGCAGGGGTTTTGAACACTGAAGCTTTCTTT
TRBJ2-1 | TRBV18 | TRBD2 | . | CASSPRSSGGSSSYNEQFF | TGTGCCAGCTCACCACGCTCTAGCGGGGGCTCGAGCTCCTACAATGAGCAGTTCTTC
TRBJ1-2 | TRBV27 | . | . | CASSFGQNYGYTF | TGTGCCAGCAGTTTCGGACAGAACTATGGCTACACCTTC